One and the same sample provided the 18 T cell receptor beta chains below, sequenced in a study of neoadjuvant anti-PD-1 for oral cavity cancer. Generated by immunoSEQ multiplex PCR, the TCRdb table keeps only in-frame clones and is missing some. Seen here are around 9,100 clones, around 60% observed once, and the top ten hold under 5.5%. Time point defined: after neoadjuvant nivolumab, at surgical resection. Sequenced here: PBMCs, sampled after nivolumab (anti-PD-1) treatment. The receptor source for this set is a person between 40 and 85 years old with oral cavity squamous cell carcinoma.

This clone was observed a few times. The rearrangement uses TRBV4-2 and TRBJ2-7; 8 bases fit TRBD1. Trimming cost V 2 bases and J 6 bases; bases outside gene matches: 6. Germline V lookup: CDR1 LGHNA, CDR2 YNFKEQ. The CDR3 has 14 residues. In DNA form, the CDR3 reads TGTGCCAGCAGCCAACTGACAGGGGTGGGCGAGCAGTACTTC. It specifies CASSQLTGVGEQYF.

The V and J genes are TRBV2 and TRBJ2-7; possible D gene TRBD2, 5 bases. Germline V gene data show CDR1 as SNHLY and CDR2 as FYNNEI. V was shortened by 3 bases and J by 7 bases, with 13 bases between the two germline ends. This CDR3 region has 13 residues. The CDR3 loop is CASSEWGAREQYF. CDR3 DNA: TGTGCCAGCAGTGAGTGGGGAGCGAGAGAGCAGTACTTC.

This sequence joins TRBV7-2 and TRBJ2-1; 9 positions match TRBD2. The CDR3 has 15 residues. In germline, CDR1 is SGHTA, CDR2 FQGNSA. V shed 5 bases, J shed 6 bases, and the junction held 8 bases outside the gene matches. In nucleotides, the CDR3 is TGTGCCAGCAGCAGCGCGGGGGGGCCGGGCAATGAGCAGTTCTTC. Translating gives CASSSAGGPGNEQFF. Drawing the rest from reference TRBV7-2 and TRBJ2-1, the complete variable domain is GAGVSQSPSNKVTEKGKDVELRCDPISGHTALYWYRQSLGQGLEFLIYFQGNSAPDKSGLPSDRFSAERTGGSVSTLTIQRTQQEDSAVYLCASSSAGGPGNEQFFGPGTRLTVL.

The chain combines TRBV7-3 with TRBJ2-7, with D hard to call. This CDR3 is 13 amino acids long. V dropped 0 bases and J dropped 5 bases, with 8 bases sitting between them. CDR1 is SGHTA and CDR2 is FQGTGA in the germline V gene. CDR3: CASSLTKIHEQYF. The CDR3 coding sequence is TGTGCCAGCAGCTTAACGAAAATCCACGAGCAGTACTTC. Based on the CDR3 plus reference TRBV7-3 and TRBJ2-7, the full variable domain is GAGVSQTPSNKVTEKGKYVELRCDPISGHTALYWYRQSLGQGPEFLIYFQGTGAADDSGLPNDRFFAVRPEGSVSTLKIQRTERGDSAVYLCASSLTKIHEQYFGPGTRLTVT.

The rearrangement joins TRBV7-9 to TRBJ2-6; no definite D call. This CDR3 region has 16 residues. In germline, CDR1 is SEHNR, CDR2 FQNEAQ (reference sequence). V was shortened by 1 base and J by 0 bases, with 7 bases between the two germline ends. CDR3 region: CASSLEQSSGANVLTF. CDR3 coding DNA: TGTGCCAGCAGCTTAGAACAGTCCTCTGGGGCCAACGTCCTGACTTTC. Based on the CDR3 plus reference TRBV7-9 and TRBJ2-6, the full variable domain is DTGVSQNPRHKITKRGQNVTFRCDPISEHNRLYWYRQTLGQGPEFLTYFQNEAQLEKSRLLSDRFSAERPKGSFSTLEIQRTEQGDSAMYLCASSLEQSSGANVLTFGAGSRLTVL.

The chain recombines TRBV19 with TRBJ2-2; 8 positions agree with TRBD1. This CDR3 contains 16 residues. V lost 4 bases to trimming and J lost 5 bases; unmatched junction nucleotides: 9. CDR1 is LNHDA, CDR2 SQIVND, per germline (reference sequence). CDR3 region: CASSTPGDRRTGELFF. Written as DNA, the CDR3 is TGTGCCAGTAGTACCCCAGGGGACAGGAGAACCGGGGAGCTGTTTTTT.

CDR3 DNA sequence: TGCGCCAGCAGCTTGGAGCAGGAGTACAATGAGCAGTTCTTC. Its protein is CASSLEQEYNEQFF. The V call is TRBV5-1, the J call TRBJ2-1, with unresolved D. The CDR3 contains 14 residues. Germline CDR1 is SGHRS and CDR2 is YFSETQ. V lost 0 bases and J lost 4, with 8 bases in between.

The chain combines TRBV27 with TRBJ2-3; 8 bases align to TRBD2. The germline V gene has CDR1 MNHEY and CDR2 SMNVEV (reference sequence). J gave up 5 bases and V 4 bases, and 8 bases lay outside the gene matches. The CDR3 spans 15 residues. CDR3 sequence reads: CASSSSGTRGDTQYF. In nucleotides, the CDR3 is TGTGCCAGCAGTTCCTCCGGGACTAGAGGAGATACGCAGTATTTT.

In this sample, this clone turned up a few times. The chain carries TRBV19 and TRBJ1-4; D is perhaps TRBD1 (5 bases). The germline V gene has CDR1 LNHDA and CDR2 SQIVND (reference sequence). Trimming took 5 bases from V and 5 from J, leaving 15 bases between them. The CDR3 runs 15 residues. CDR3 region: CASSGGGVPNEKLFF. Written as DNA, the CDR3 is TGTGCCAGTAGTGGGGGAGGGGTCCCCAATGAAAAACTGTTTTTT.

This rearrangement joins TRBV6-4 to TRBJ2-3; maybe TRBD2 (6 bases). V lost 8 bases to trimming and J lost 9 bases, with 18 bases between them. The length of the CDR3 is 13 residues. Germline V gene data show CDR1 as MRHNA and CDR2 as SNTAGT. The CDR3 nucleotides are TGTGCCAGCTCTACGGGCGGGGAAGGGACGCAGTATTTT. Amino acid sequence: CASSTGGEGTQYF.

The chain carries TRBV5-6 and TRBJ1-6; TRBD1 agrees at 10 bases. V was pared by 4 bases and J by 7 bases, with 5 bases of the junction left unmatched. CDR3 length equals 15 residues. The germline CDR1 and CDR2 sequences are SGHDT and YYEEEE. The CDR3 sequence: CASSTGQGSNSPLHF. DNA of the CDR3: TGTGCCAGCAGCACGGGACAGGGGTCGAATTCACCCCTCCACTTT.

This clone was observed a few times. The rearrangement uses TRBV5-1 and TRBJ2-5, with 7 nucleotides matching TRBD1. Germline V lookup: CDR1 SGHRS, CDR2 YFSETQ. Unmatched junction bases numbered 6, after V lost 2 bases and J lost 5 bases. The CDR3 length is 14 residues. CDR3 bases: TGCGCCAGCAGCTTCACAGGGGCGGCGGAGACCCAGTACTTC. Residues: CASSFTGAAETQYF.

The chain joins TRBV15 to TRBJ1-1; D remains ambiguous. Trimming took off 5 bases at V and 1 base at J, with 11 bases between the two ends. The CDR3 length is 14 residues. Germline CDR1 is LNHNV and CDR2 is YYDKDF (reference sequence). The CDR3 coding sequence is TGTGCCACCAGCTCCCTAAGCGGGAACACTGAAGCTTTCTTT. Translating it yields CATSSLSGNTEAFF.

The chain couples TRBV27 to TRBJ1-2; D unclear. This CDR3 has 14 amino acids. Germline V gene data show CDR1 as MNHEY and CDR2 as SMNVEV (reference sequence). Between the trimmed V and J ends, which lost 5 bases and 4 bases, there was a span of 14 bases. The CDR3 here is CASSETPEGYGYTF. The CDR3 bases are TGTGCCAGCAGTGAAACCCCGGAGGGCTATGGCTACACCTTC.

J is TRBJ2-3 and V is TRBV10-2; perhaps TRBD2 as D (5 bases). Between the trimmed V and J ends, which lost 6 bases and 1 base, there was a span of 8 bases. There are 13 residues in the CDR3. Germline-derived CDR1 and CDR2 are WSHSY and SAAADI. CDR3 bases: TGCGCCAGCAGCGGAGGTGGCACAGATACGCAGTATTTT. The encoded protein is CASSGGGTDTQYF.

The chain links TRBV5-1 to TRBJ2-7, with a tentative D call TRBD2 (6 bases). From germline, CDR1 is SGHRS and CDR2 YFSETQ. This CDR3 contains 13 residues. V was shortened by 1 base and J by 5 bases, with 10 bases between the two germline ends. CDR3 sequence reads: CASSLTGVNEQYF. The CDR3 DNA sequence: TGCGCCAGCAGCTTGACGGGAGTCAACGAGCAGTACTTC.

The gene calls are TRBV5-8 and TRBJ2-5; D perhaps matches TRBD2 (5 bases). The CDR3 loop spans 14 amino acids. In germline, CDR1 is SGHTS, CDR2 YDEGEE. The germline V and J ends were trimmed by 2 bases and 4 bases, with 12 bases remaining between them. Here the CDR3 DNA reads TGTGCCAGCAGCTTACGACTACTAGGAGAGACCCAGTACTTC. Its protein is CASSLRLLGETQYF.

The V gene is TRBV6-5, the J gene TRBJ2-1, with 8 bases fitting TRBD2. V shed 7 bases, J shed 3 bases, and the junction held 5 bases outside the gene matches. The CDR3 is 14 residues long. Per germline, CDR1 MNHEY and CDR2 SVGAGI. CDR3 in amino acids: CASKVAGIYNEQFF. The CDR3 DNA is TGTGCCAGCAAGGTAGCGGGGATCTACAATGAGCAGTTCTTC.